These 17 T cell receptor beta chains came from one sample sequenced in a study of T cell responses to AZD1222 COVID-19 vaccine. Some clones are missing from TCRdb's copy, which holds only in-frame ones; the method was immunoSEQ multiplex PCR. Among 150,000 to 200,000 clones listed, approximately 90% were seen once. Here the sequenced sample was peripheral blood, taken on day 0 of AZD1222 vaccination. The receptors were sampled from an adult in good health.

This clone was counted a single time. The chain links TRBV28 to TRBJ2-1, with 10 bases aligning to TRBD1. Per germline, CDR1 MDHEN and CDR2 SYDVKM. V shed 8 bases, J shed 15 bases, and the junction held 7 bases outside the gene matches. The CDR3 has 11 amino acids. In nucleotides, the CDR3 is TGTGCCAGCCGCACCGGGACAGGGGTGTTCTTC. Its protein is CASRTGTGVFF.

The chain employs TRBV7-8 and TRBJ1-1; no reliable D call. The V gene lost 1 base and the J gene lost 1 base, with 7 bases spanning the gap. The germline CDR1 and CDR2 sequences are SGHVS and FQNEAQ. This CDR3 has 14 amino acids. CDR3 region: CASSLVGRNTEAFF. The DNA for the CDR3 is TGTGCCAGCAGCTTAGTAGGACGGAACACTGAAGCTTTCTTT.

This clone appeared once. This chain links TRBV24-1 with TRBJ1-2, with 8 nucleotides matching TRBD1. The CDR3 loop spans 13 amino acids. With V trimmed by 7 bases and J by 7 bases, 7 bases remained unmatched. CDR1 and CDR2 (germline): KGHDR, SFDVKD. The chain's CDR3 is CATRRDRGGGYTF. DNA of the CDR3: TGTGCCACCAGAAGAGACAGGGGAGGTGGCTACACCTTC.

CDR3: CASRQTGTGLEQYF. As DNA, the CDR3 is TGTGCCAGCAGGCAAACCGGGACAGGTCTAGAGCAGTACTTC. The J gene is TRBJ2-7, the V gene TRBV25-1, with 8 bases matching TRBD1. The ends lost 6 bases at V and 7 bases at J; junction bases unmatched: 11. The CDR3 length is 14 residues. Germline V gene data show CDR1 as MGHDK and CDR2 as SYGVNS.

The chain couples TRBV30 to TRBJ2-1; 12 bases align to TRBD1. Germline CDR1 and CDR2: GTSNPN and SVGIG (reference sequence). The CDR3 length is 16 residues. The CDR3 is CACPGGTGGAYNEQFF. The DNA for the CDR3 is TGTGCTTGCCCGGGTGGGACAGGGGGCGCCTACAATGAGCAGTTCTTC.

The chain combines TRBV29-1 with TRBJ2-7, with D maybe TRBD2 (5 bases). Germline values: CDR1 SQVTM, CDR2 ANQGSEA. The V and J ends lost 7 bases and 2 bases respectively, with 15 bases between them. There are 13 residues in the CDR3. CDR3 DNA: TGCAGCGCTGGGAGCCCCGCTCCCTACGAGCAGTACTTC. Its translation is CSAGSPAPYEQYF.

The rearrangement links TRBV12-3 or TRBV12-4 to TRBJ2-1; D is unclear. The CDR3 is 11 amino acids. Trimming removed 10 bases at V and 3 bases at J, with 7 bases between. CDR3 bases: TGTGCCACCGGTGGCTACAATGAGCAGTTCTTC. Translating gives CATGGYNEQFF.

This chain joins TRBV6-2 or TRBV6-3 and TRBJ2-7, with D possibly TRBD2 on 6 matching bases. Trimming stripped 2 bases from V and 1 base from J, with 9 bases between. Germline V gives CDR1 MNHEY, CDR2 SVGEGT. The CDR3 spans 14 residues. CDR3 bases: TGTGCCAGCAGTTACGGCGGGATTTCCTACGAGCAGTACTTC. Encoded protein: CASSYGGISYEQYF.

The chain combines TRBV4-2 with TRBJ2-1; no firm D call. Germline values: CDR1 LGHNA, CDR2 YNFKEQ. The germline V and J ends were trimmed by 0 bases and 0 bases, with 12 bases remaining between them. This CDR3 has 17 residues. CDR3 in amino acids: CASSQDLAALSYNEQFF. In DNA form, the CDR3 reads TGTGCCAGCAGCCAAGATTTGGCGGCCCTCTCCTACAATGAGCAGTTCTTC.

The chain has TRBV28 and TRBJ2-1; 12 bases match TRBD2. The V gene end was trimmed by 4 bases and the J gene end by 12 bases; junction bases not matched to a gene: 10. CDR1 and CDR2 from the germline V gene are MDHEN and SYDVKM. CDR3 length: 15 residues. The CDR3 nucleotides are TGTGCCAGCAGTTCCGACCTAGCGGGAGGGCCGGTGCAGTTCTTC. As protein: CASSSDLAGGPVQFF.

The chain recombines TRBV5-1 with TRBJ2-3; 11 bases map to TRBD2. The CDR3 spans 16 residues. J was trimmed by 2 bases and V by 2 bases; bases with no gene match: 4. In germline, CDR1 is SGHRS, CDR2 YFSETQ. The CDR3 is CASSFLAGGPTDTQYF. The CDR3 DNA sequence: TGCGCCAGCAGCTTTCTAGCGGGGGGCCCCACAGATACGCAGTATTTT.

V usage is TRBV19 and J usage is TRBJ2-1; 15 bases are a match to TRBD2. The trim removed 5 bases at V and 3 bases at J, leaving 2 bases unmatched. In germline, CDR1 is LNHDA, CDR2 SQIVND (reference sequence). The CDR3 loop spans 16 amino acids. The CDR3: CASSWTSGGGYNEQFF. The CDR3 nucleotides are TGTGCCAGTAGTTGGACTAGCGGGGGGGGCTACAATGAGCAGTTCTTC.

The CDR3, as DNA: TGTGCCAGCAGGACAGGCAACACCGGGGAGCTGTTTTTT. The encoded protein is CASRTGNTGELFF. The V gene is TRBV9, the J gene TRBJ2-2, with D tentatively TRBD1 (6 bases). Germline values: CDR1 SGDLS, CDR2 YYNGEE. Trimming took 5 bases from V and 2 from J, leaving 7 bases between them. This CDR3 is built from 13 residues. The whole variable domain, filled in from reference TRBV9 and TRBJ2-2, reads DSGVTQTPKHLITATGQRVTLRCSPRSGDLSVYWYQQSLDQGLQFLIQYYNGEERAKGNILERFSAQQFPDLHSELNLSSLELGDSALYFCASRTGNTGELFFGEGSRLTVL.

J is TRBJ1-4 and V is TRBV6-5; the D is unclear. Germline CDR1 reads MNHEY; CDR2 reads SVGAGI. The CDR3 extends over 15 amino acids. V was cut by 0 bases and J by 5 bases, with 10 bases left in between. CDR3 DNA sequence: TGTGCCAGCAGTTACTCTGGTCCAAGGAATGAAAAACTGTTTTTT. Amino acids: CASSYSGPRNEKLFF.

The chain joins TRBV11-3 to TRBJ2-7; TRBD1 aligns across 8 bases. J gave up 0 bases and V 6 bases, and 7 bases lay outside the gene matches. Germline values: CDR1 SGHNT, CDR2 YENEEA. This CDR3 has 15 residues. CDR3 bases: TGTGCCAGCAGTCCAGGGGGCGGAGGCTCCTACGAGCAGTACTTC. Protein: CASSPGGGGSYEQYF. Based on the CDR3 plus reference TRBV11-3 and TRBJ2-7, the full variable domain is EAGVVQSPRYKIIEKKQPVAFWCNPISGHNTLYWYLQNLGQGPELLIRYENEEAVDDSQLPKDRFSAERLKGVDSTLKIQPAELGDSAVYLCASSPGGGGSYEQYFGPGTRLTVT.

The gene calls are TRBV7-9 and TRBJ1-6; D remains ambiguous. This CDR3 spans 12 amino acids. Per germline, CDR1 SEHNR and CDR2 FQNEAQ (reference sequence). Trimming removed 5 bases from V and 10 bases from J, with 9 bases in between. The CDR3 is CASSTPESPLHF. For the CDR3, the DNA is TGTGCCAGCAGCACACCGGAGTCACCCCTCCACTTT.

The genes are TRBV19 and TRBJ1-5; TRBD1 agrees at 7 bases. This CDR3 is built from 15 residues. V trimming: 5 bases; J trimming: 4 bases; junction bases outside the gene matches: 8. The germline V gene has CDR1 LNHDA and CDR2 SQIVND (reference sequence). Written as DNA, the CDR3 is TGTGCCAGTAGTGACCGGACAGGCCGAAATCAGCCCCAGCATTTT. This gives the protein CASSDRTGRNQPQHF.